The rows below give T cell receptor beta chains drawn from one sample of a study of blood T cell repertoires in COVID-19. The protocol was immunoSEQ multiplex PCR, while the TCRdb copy is restricted to in-frame clones and leaves out a portion. The sample has a few hundred thousand clones; 75% to 90% are singletons. Sequencing was done on a sample of PBMCs or T cells enriched from blood (not recorded which). These receptors all come from a woman aged 25 to 45 who had recovered from COVID-19. Both conserved end residues are part of each CDR3.

v_call	j_call	cdr3_aa
TRBV7-2	TRBJ2-1	CASSTGLAGSMGLLFF
TRBV5-1	TRBJ2-7	CASSLLASGSDEQYF
TRBV28	TRBJ1-5	CASSPYRSQSTQHF
TRBV6-2/TRBV6-3	TRBJ2-5	CASSYSGLNQETQYF
TRBV11-2	TRBJ1-1	CASSLLTGGNTEAFF
TRBV6-4	TRBJ2-1	CASSKEGDRPHNEQFF
TRBV19	TRBJ2-1	CASSIALNAYNEQFF
TRBV5-1	TRBJ2-6	CASSLTVSGANVLTF
TRBV7-3	TRBJ2-5	CASSPGTRGPQETQYF
TRBV27	TRBJ1-1	CASSRGDNTEAFF
TRBV30	TRBJ1-4	CAWRIGQGRDEKLFF
TRBV27	TRBJ2-2	CASSFGQTTGELFF
TRBV5-6	TRBJ1-2	CASSRDTGAGYTF
TRBV19	TRBJ1-2	CASSPTGGDGYTF
TRBV2	TRBJ2-3	CASSATTDTQYF
TRBV6-5	TRBJ2-1	CATAPGLAGYNEQFF
TRBV7-3	TRBJ2-1	CASSPRPRGQGGEQFF
TRBV9	TRBJ1-1	CASSADRVPMNTEAFF
TRBV25-1	TRBJ1-3	CASSVADTIYF
TRBV28	TRBJ1-2	CASSLDRRYGYTF